The clone carrying this T cell receptor (beta chain) has just a few counts. Antigen specificity is unknown. Carrying unique molecular identifiers, the cDNA also gained a universal primer site through template switching. A single record per CDR3 protein comes from TCRdb applying MiXCR to the 5' RACE reads. Among roughly 240,000 distinct CDR3 sequences, roughly 7.5% were seen once, and the ten largest hold around 5%. The V segment lost 3 bases and the J segment 0 bases; nucleotides outside the gene matches: 4. There are 15 residues in the CDR3. CDR1 and CDR2 (germline): SGDLS, YYNGEE. The record originates from a study of identical twins. Study-wide results and limits: Among beta out-of-frame sequences, excess sharing between twins appeared weaker. Compared with unrelated sharing, twin-shared out-of-frame alpha sequences had more low-probability sequences.

Separately, the same data were catalogued under a study of yellow fever vaccine responses in identical twins.

Material: CD8+ T cells sorted from blood. This rearrangement joins TRBV9 to TRBJ2-3, with 7 bases fitting TRBD2. The source is a woman younger than 30 in good health. The CDR3 is CASSGAGVSTDTQYF. CDR3 in DNA: TGTGCCAGCAGCGGGGCGGGAGTTAGCACAGATACGCAGTATTTT.